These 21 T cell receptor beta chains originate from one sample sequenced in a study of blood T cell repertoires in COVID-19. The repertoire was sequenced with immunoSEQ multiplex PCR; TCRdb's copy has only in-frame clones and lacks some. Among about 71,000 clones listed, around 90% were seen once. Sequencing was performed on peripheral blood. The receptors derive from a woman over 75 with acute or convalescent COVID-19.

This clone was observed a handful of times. The CDR3 is CASRRQETTEAFF. The CDR3 coding sequence is TGTGCCAGTAGGAGACAGGAGACCACTGAAGCTTTCTTT. The chain carries TRBV19 and TRBJ1-1, with TRBD1 as a possible D gene (6 bases). Germline CDR1 is LNHDA and CDR2 is SQIVND (reference sequence). There are 13 residues in the CDR3. V was cut by 6 bases and J by 4 bases, with 12 bases left in between.

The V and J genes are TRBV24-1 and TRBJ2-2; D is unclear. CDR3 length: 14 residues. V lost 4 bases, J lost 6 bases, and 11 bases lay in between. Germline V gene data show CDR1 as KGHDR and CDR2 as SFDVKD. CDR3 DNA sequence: TGTGCCACCAGTGACCGTCTAGTCTCCGGGGAGCTGTTTTTT. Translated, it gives CATSDRLVSGELFF.

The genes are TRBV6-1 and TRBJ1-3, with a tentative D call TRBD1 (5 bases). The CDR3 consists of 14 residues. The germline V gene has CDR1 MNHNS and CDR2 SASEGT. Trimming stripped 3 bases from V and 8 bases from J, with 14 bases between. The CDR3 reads CASSEIGGSDTIYF. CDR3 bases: TGTGCCAGCAGTGAGATCGGGGGATCTGACACCATATATTTT.

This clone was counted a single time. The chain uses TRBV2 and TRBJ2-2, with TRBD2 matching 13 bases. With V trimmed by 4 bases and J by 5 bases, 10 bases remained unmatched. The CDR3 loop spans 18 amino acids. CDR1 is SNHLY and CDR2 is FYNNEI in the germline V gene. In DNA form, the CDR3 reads TGTGCCAGCAGTGGACAGACTAGCGGGAGGTCCTATACCGGGGAGCTGTTTTTT. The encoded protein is CASSGQTSGRSYTGELFF.

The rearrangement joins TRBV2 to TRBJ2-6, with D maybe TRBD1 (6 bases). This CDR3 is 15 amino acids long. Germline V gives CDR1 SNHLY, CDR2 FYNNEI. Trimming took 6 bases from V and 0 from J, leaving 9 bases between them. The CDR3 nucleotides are TGTGCCAGCAGAGGACAGAACTCTGGGGCCAACGTCCTGACTTTC. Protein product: CASRGQNSGANVLTF.

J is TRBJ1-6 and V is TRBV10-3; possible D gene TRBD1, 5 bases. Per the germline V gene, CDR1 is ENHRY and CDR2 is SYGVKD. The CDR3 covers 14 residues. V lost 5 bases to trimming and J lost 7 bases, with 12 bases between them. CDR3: CAISPGNPNSPLHF. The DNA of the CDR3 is TGTGCCATCAGTCCAGGGAATCCGAATTCACCCCTCCACTTT.

CDR3 DNA: TGCGCCAGCAGACAAGACAGGGGTGCTGAAGCTTTCTTT. It translates to CASRQDRGAEAFF. The V call is TRBV5-1, the J call TRBJ1-1; 8 bases line up with TRBD1. Per germline, CDR1 SGHRS and CDR2 YFSETQ. The CDR3 contains 13 residues. V dropped 5 bases and J dropped 6; count of bases not matched to a gene: 6.

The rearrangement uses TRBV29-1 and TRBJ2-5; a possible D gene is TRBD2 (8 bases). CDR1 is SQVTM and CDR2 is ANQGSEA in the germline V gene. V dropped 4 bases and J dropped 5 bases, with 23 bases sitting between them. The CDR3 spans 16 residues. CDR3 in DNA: TGCAGCGTTGGAAGGGGGCTAGCGGGTGCCTTTGAGACCCAGTACTTC. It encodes CSVGRGLAGAFETQYF.

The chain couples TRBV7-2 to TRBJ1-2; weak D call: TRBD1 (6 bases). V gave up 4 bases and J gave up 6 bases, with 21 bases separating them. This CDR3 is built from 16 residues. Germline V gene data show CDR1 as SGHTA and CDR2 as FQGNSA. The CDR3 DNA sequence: TGTGCCAGCAGCTCTCACGCGGGGGGGCAAGGCGATGGCTACACCTTC. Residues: CASSSHAGGQGDGYTF.

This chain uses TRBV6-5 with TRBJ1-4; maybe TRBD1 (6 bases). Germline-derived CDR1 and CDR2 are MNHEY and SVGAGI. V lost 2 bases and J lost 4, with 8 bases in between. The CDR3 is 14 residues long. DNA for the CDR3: TGTGCCAGCAGTTACAGGGGGAGTAATGAAAAACTGTTTTTT. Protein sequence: CASSYRGSNEKLFF.

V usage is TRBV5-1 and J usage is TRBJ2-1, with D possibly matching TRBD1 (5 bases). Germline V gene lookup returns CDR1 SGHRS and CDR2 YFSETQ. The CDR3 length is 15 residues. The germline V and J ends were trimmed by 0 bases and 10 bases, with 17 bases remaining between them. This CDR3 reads CASSLGPGAVLEQFF. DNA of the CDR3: TGCGCCAGCAGCTTGGGGCCTGGGGCGGTACTGGAGCAGTTCTTC.

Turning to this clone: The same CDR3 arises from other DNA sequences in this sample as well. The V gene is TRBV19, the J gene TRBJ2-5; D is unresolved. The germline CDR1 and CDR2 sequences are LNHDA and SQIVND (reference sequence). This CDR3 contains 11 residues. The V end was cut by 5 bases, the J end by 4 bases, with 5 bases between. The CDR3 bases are TGTGCCAGTAGTTTCCGAGAGACCCAGTACTTC. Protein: CASSFRETQYF.

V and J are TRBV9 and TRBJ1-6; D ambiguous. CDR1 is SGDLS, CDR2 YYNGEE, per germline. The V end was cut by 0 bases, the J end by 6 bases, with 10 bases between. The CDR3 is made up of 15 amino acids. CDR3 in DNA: TGTGCCAGCAGCGTAGTAGGGAGCCTTAATTCACCCCTCCACTTT. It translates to CASSVVGSLNSPLHF.

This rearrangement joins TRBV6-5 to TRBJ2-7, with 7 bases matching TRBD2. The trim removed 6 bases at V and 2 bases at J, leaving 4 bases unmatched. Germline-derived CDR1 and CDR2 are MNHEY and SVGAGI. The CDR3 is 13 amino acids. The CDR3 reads CASSPREAYEQYF. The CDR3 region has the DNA TGTGCCAGCAGCCCCCGGGAGGCCTACGAGCAGTACTTC.

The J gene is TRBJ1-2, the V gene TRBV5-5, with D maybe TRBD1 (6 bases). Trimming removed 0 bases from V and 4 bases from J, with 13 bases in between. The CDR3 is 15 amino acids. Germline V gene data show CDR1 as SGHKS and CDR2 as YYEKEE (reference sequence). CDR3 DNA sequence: TGTGCCAGCAGCTTGGGAAGGGGGACTAGCTATGGCTACACCTTC. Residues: CASSLGRGTSYGYTF.

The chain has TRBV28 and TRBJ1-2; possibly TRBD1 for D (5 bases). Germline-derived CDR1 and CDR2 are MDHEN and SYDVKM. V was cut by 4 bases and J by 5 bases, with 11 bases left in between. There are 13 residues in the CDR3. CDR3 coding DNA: TGTGCCAGCAGTTCTCCAGGGTTTTATGGCTACACCTTC. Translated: CASSSPGFYGYTF.

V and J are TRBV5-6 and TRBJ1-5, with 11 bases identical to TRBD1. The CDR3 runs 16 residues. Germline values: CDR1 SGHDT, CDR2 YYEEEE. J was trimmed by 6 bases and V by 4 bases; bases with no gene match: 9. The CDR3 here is CASSLRTGGNVQPQHF. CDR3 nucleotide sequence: TGTGCCAGCAGCCTTCGGACAGGGGGCAACGTTCAGCCCCAGCATTTT.

The CDR3 nucleotides read TGTGCCAGCAGTCAGCAGGGTAATCAGCCCCAGCATTTT. This gives the protein CASSQQGNQPQHF. The chain uses TRBV12-3 or TRBV12-4 and TRBJ1-5; possible D gene TRBD1, 5 bases. The CDR3 covers 13 residues. V lost 5 bases, J lost 4 bases, and 9 bases lay in between.

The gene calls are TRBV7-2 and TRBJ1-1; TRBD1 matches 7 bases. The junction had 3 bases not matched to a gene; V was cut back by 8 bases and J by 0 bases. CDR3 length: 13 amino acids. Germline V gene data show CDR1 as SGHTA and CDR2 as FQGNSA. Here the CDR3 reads CASLQGLNTEAFF. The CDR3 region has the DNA TGTGCCAGCCTACAGGGGTTGAACACTGAAGCTTTCTTT.

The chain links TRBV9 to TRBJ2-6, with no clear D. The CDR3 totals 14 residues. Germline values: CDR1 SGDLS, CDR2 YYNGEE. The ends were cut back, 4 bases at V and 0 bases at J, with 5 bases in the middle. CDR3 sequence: CASSLNSGANVLTF. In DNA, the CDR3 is TGTGCCAGCAGCCTAAACTCTGGGGCCAACGTCCTGACTTTC.

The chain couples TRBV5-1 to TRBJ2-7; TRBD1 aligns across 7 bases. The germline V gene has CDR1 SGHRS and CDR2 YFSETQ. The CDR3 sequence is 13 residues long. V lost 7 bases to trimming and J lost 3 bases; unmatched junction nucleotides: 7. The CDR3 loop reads CASSYSGGYEQYF. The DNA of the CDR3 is TGCGCCAGCTCCTATTCAGGGGGCTACGAGCAGTACTTC.